The source of this TCR beta chain is a study of cytomegalovirus exposure and HLA in healthy donors. Study findings and constraints: In all likelihood, a cluster of highly shared sequence variants was a sequencing artifact.

The primer mix had 60 Vbeta and 13 Jbeta primers. Here immunoSEQ multiplex PCR was the method, and the copy in TCRdb shows in-frame clones only, minus some. The table records approximately 260,000 clones, roughly 86% of them present only once. Points on this clone: Its antigen is as yet unknown.

This CDR3 comprises 14 residues. Germline lookup yields CDR1 MNHEY and CDR2 SVGAGI. The J segment lost 4 bases and the V segment lost 6 bases, leaving 6 bases of the junction unmatched. The sequence was obtained from a middle-aged woman in good health and CMV-seropositive. This chain links TRBV6-5 with TRBJ2-7, with 10 positions matching TRBD1. The sequencing input was PBMCs. Written as DNA, the CDR3 is TGTGCCAGCAGCCCGACAGGGGGCATTTACGAGCAGTACTTC. It yields the protein CASSPTGGIYEQYF.